This T cell receptor beta chain was obtained from a study of blood T cell repertoires in COVID-19 (dated by TCRdb to about 2020). Some background on the complete study: The collaborator samples originated in the United States, Italy and Spain and spanned the acute and convalescent phases of COVID-19. The prospective study material was composed of cDNA or gDNA derived from T cells, B-cell-depleted T cells, or PBMCs. Subjects who had been exposed to COVID-19, were actively infected with it, or had recovered from it provided the deeply sampled blood TCRbeta repertoires that made up the dataset. The repertoires were released in a freely available public database meant as a resource for research on the immune response to SARS-CoV-2. Samples came from the ongoing ImmuneRACE study (first 160 participants) plus 1,254 subjects from 6 global collaborators. Sample metadata almost always included a de-identified subject ID, COVID-19 status, age in years and sex. Where HLA class I and class II types were available, the types were taken from metadata supplied by the sample provider, not from assay-based typing.

The paper as a whole reports these results and caveats: The amount of clinical and demographic metadata varied by source and participant and was provided uncurated.

About this clone: Its binding antigen is unknown. The record has no base qualities; no much larger clone is one base away.

From its cysteine to its phenylalanine, the CDR3 spans 13 amino acids. Only the CDR3 part of the read is kept: 39 bases, read in frame from the first base. The germline V and J ends show losses of 6 bases and 4 bases respectively, and no gene match explains 5 bases of the junction. Participants in the prospective study were enrolled through a virtual design, were aged about 18 to 100 years, and lived in roughly 25 United States geographic areas. In the prospective study, participants were assigned to cohorts based on the clinical history participants reported in a screening survey and a study questionnaire. ImmuneRACE Cohort 3 recovered participants were defined by two consecutive negative NP/OP PCR tests, healthcare professional clearance, or symptom resolution. Each participant in the prospective study had whole blood, serum and a nasopharyngeal or oropharyngeal swab collected by mobile phlebotomists. Additional blood draws and questionnaires over an approximately 2-month period could optionally be provided by prospective study participants. Before DNA extraction, prospective study blood samples were shipped either frozen or at room temperature.

TCRbeta CDR3 regions were amplified from genomic DNA using the immunoSEQ Assay, a bias-controlled multiplex PCR. The study's processing was this. Within the assay, amplification of reference gene primers was used to estimate how many nucleated cells each sample contained. Sequence reads were collapsed and filtered to measure the absolute abundance of every unique TCRbeta CDR3 rearrangement. For each sample, productive Simpson clonality was calculated as the square root of Simpson's diversity index across productive rearrangements. This is the immuneACCESS table as TCRdb keeps it, with only in-frame sequences that have V and J called. A part of the clones is gone; compared with another copy, unresolved V genes explain less than half, and the rest is unexplained. V and J calls and clone size are those listed in that table; D and trimming were worked out from the DNA. The sample table holds 450,000 or so clones, of which less than 95% were seen once. About 0.57% of the sample lies in the top ten.

The specimen was PBMCs or T cells enriched from blood (not recorded which). The clonotype comes from a man aged 18-30 years who had recovered from COVID-19. The chain uses TRBV12-3 or TRBV12-4 and TRBJ1-2; the central 7 bases match TRBD1. The CDR3 protein sequence reads: CASSTTGIYGYTF. DNA sequence: TGTGCCAGCAGCACGACAGGGATCTATGGCTACACCTTC.